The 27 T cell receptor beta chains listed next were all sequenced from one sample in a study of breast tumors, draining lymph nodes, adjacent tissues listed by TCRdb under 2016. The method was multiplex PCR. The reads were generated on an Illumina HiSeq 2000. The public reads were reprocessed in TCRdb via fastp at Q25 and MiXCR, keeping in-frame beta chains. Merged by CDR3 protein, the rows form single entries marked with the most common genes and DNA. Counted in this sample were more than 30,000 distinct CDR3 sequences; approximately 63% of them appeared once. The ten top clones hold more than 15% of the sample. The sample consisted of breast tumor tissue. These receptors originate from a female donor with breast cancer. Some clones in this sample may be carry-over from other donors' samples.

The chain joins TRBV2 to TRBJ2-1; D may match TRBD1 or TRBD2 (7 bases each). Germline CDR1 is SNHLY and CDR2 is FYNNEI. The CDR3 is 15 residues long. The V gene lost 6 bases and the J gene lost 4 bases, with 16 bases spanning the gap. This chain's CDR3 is CASRRQGGRYNEQFF. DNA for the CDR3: TGTGCCAGCAGGCGACAGGGAGGGAGGTACAATGAGCAGTTCTTC.

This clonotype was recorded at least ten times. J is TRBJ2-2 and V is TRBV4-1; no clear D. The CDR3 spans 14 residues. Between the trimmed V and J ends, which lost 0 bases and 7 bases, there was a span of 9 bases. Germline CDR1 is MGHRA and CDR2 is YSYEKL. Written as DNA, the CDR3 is TGCGCCAGCAGCCAAGATCGAAAAGGCGGGGAGCTGTTTTTT. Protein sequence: CASSQDRKGGELFF.

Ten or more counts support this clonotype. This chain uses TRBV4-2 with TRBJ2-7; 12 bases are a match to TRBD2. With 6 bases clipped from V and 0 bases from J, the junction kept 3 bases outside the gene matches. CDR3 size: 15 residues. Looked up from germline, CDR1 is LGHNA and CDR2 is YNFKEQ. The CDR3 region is CASRPLAGGSYEQYF. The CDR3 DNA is TGTGCCAGCAGACCACTAGCGGGGGGCTCCTACGAGCAGTACTTC.

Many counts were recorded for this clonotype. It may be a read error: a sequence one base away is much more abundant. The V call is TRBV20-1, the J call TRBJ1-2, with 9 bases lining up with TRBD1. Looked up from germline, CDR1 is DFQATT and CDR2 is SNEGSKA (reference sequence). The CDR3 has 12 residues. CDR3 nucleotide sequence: TGCAGTGCTTCACAGGGGGCGAGGGGCTCCACCTTC. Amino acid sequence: CSASQGARGSTF.

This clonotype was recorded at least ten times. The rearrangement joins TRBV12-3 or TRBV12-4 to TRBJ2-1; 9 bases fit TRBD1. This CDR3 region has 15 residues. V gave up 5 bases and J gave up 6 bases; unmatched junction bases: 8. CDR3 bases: TGTGCCAGCAGTATACAGGGGGCCGGGCGCAATGAGCAGTTCTTC. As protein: CASSIQGAGRNEQFF.

The CDR3 loop is CASSLDRRELFF. In DNA form, the CDR3 reads TGTGCCAGCAGCTTAGATCGGCGGGAGCTGTTTTTT. The chain carries TRBV11-2 and TRBJ2-2; D not certain. The length of the CDR3 is 12 residues. Trimming removed 0 bases from V and 9 bases from J, with 5 bases in between. The germline gives CDR1 SGHAT, CDR2 FQNNGV. Full variable domain (outside the CDR3, taken from reference TRBV11-2 and TRBJ2-2): EAGVAQSPRYKIIEKRQSVAFWCNPISGHATLYWYQQILGQGPKLLIQFQNNGVVDDSQLPKDRFSAERLKGVDSTLKIQPAKLEDSAVYLCASSLDRRELFFGEGSRLTVL.

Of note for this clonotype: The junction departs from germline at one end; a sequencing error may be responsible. The CDR3: CSARSRTGGSKSYEKYF. As DNA, the CDR3 is TGCAGTGCTAGATCCCGGACAGGGGGTAGTAAGTCCTACGAGAAGTACTTC. The chain is built from TRBV20-1 and TRBJ2-7; 10 bases are shared with TRBD1. Germline assignment: CDR1 DFQATT and CDR2 SNEGSKA (reference sequence). There are 17 residues in the CDR3.

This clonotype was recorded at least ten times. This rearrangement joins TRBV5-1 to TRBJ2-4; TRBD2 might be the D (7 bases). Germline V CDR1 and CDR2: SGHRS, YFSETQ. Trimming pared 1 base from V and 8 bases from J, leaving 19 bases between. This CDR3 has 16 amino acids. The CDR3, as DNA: TGCGCCAGCAGCTTGCCAGGCGGGGGCTCCGGGGACATTCAGTACTTC. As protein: CASSLPGGGSGDIQYF.

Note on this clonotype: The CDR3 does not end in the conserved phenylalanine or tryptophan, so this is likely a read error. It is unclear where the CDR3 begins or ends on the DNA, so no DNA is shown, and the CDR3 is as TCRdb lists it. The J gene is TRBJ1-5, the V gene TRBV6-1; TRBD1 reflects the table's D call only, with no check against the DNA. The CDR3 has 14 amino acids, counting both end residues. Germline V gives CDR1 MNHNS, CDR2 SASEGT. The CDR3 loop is CASNPTGSNQPRHY.

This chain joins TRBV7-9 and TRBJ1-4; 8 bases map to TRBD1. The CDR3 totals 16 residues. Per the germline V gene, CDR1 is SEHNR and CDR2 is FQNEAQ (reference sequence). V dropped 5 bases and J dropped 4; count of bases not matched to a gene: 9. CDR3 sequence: CASSRGRQGFNEKLFF. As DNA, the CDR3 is TGTGCCAGCAGCCGAGGGCGACAGGGGTTTAATGAAAAACTGTTTTTT. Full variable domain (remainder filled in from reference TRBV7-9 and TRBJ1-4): DTGVSQNPRHKITKRGQNVTFRCDPISEHNRLYWYRQTLGQGPEFLTYFQNEAQLEKSRLLSDRFSAERPKGSFSTLEIQRTEQGDSAMYLCASSRGRQGFNEKLFFGSGTQLSVL.

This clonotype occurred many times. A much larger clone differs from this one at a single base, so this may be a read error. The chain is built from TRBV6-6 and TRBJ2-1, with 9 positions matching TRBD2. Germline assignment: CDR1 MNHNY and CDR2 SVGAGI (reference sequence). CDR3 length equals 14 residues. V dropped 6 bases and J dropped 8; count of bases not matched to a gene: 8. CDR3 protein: CASRREGPLHEQFF. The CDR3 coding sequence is TGTGCCAGCAGGCGGGAGGGGCCCCTCCATGAGCAGTTCTTC.

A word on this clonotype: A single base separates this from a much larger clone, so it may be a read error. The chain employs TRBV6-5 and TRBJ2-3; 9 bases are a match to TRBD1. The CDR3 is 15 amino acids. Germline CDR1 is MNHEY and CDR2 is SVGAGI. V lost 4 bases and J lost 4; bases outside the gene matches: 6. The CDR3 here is CASSFRDRVADTQYF. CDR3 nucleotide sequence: TGTGCCAGCAGTTTCCGGGACAGGGTCGCAGATACGCAGTATTTT.

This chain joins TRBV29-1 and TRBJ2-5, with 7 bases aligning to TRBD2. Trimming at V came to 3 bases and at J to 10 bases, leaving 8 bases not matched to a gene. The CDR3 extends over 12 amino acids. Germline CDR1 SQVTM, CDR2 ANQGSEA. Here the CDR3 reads CSVDQGGRNQYF. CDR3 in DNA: TGCAGCGTTGATCAGGGAGGGAGAAACCAGTACTTC.

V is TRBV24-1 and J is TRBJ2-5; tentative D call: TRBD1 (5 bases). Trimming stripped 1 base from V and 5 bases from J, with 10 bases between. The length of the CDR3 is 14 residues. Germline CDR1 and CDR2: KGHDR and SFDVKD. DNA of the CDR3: TGTGCCACCAGTGATTTTGCAGGGATCGAGACCCAGTACTTC. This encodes CATSDFAGIETQYF.

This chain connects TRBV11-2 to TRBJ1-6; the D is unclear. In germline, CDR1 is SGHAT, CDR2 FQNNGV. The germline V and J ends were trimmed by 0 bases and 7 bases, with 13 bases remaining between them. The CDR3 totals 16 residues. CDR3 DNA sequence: TGTGCCAGCAGCTTAGATCCGGTTGGTGGAAATTCACCCCTCCACTTT. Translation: CASSLDPVGGNSPLHF. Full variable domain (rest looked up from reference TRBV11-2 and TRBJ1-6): EAGVAQSPRYKIIEKRQSVAFWCNPISGHATLYWYQQILGQGPKLLIQFQNNGVVDDSQLPKDRFSAERLKGVDSTLKIQPAKLEDSAVYLCASSLDPVGGNSPLHFGNGTRLTVT.

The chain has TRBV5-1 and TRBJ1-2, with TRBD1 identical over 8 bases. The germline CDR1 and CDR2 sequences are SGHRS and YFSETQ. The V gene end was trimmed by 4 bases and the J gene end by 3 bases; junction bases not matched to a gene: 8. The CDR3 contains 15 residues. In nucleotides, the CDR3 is TGCGCCAGCAGCCTGAGGGGACAGGCTGACTATGGCTACACCTTC. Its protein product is CASSLRGQADYGYTF.

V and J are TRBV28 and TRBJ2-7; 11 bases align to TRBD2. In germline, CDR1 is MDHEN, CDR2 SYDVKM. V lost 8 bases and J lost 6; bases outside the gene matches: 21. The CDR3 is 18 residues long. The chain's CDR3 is CASGTGKLAGGPRGEQYF. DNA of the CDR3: TGTGCCAGCGGGACGGGAAAATTAGCGGGAGGGCCGAGGGGCGAGCAGTACTTC.

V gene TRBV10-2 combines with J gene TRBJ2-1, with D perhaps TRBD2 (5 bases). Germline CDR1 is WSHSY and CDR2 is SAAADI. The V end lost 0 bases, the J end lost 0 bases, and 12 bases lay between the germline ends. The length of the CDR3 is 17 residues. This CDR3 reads CASSESIAFSSYNEQFF. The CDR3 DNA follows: TGCGCCAGCAGTGAGTCGATAGCGTTTAGCTCCTACAATGAGCAGTTCTTC.

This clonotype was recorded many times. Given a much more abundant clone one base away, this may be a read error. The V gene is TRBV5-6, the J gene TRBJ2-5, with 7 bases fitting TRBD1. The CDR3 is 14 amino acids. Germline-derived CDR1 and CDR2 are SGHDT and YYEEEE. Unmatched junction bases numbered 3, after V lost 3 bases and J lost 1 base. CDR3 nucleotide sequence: TGTGCCAGCAGCTACGGACAGGCCCAAGAGACCCAGTACTTC. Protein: CASSYGQAQETQYF.

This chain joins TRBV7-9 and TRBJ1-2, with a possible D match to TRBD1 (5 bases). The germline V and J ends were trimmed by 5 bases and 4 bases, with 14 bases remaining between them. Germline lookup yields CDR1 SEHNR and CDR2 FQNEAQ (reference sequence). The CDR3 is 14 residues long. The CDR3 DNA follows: TGTGCCAGCAGCCTCACGTTAGGGGCCTATGGCTACACCTTC. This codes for CASSLTLGAYGYTF.

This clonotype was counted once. The CDR3 reads CASRQAGSPYNEQFF. CDR3 nucleotides: TGTGCCAGCAGGCAGGCGGGGAGCCCCTACAATGAGCAGTTCTTC. The rearrangement links TRBV6-1 to TRBJ2-1; possibly TRBD2 for D (6 bases). Germline V gives CDR1 MNHNS, CDR2 SASEGT. The CDR3 is 15 residues long. V was trimmed by 6 bases and J by 2 bases, leaving 14 bases between them.

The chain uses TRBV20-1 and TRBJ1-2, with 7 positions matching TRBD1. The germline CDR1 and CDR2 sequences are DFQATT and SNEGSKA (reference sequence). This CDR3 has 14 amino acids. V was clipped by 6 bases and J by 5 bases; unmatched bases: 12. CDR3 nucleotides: TGCAGTGCCATAACCGGGACAGCGTCGTATGGCTACACCTTC. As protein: CSAITGTASYGYTF.

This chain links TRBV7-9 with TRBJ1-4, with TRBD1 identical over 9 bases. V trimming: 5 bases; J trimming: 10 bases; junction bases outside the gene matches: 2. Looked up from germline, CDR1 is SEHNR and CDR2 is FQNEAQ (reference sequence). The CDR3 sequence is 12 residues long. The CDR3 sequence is CASSGGQGKLFF. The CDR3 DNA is TGTGCCAGCAGCGGGGGACAGGGAAAACTGTTTTTT. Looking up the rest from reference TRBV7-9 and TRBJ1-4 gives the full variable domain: DTGVSQNPRHKITKRGQNVTFRCDPISEHNRLYWYRQTLGQGPEFLTYFQNEAQLEKSRLLSDRFSAERPKGSFSTLEIQRTEQGDSAMYLCASSGGQGKLFFGSGTQLSVL.

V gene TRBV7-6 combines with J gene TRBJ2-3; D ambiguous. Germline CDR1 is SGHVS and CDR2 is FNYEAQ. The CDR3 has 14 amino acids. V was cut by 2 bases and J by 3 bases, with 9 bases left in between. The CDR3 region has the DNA TGTGCCAGCAGCTTATCACTCTGGACAGATACGCAGTATTTT. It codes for CASSLSLWTDTQYF.

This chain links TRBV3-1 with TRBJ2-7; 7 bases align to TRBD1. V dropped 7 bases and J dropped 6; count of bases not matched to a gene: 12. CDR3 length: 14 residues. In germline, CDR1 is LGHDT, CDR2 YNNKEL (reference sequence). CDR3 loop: CASTPNRGSVEQYF. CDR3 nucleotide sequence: TGTGCCAGCACCCCAAACAGGGGTTCGGTCGAGCAGTACTTC.

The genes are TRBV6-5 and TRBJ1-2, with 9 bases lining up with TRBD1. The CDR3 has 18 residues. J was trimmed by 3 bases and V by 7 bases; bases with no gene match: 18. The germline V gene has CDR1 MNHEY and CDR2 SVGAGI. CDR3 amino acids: CASNRVTGTGSYDYGYTF. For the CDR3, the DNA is TGTGCCAGCAACCGCGTTACCGGGACAGGGTCGTACGACTATGGCTACACCTTC.

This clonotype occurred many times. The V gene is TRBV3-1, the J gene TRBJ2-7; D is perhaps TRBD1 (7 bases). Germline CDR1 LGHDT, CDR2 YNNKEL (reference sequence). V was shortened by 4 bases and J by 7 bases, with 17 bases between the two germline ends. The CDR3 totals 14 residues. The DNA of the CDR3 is TGTGCCAGCAGCCCTTCCACAGGGGCGGGGGAGCAGTACTTC. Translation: CASSPSTGAGEQYF.